Each of the 29 T cell receptor beta chains below was sequenced from the same sample in a study of lymphopenia after photon versus proton radiotherapy. Profiling relied on immunoSEQ multiplex PCR, and the TCRdb table lists in-frame clones only, not all of them. Of around 66,000 clones in the sample, 70% to 90% are singletons; the top ten hold roughly 2.3%. Material: peripheral blood, obtained from a patient treated with photon-based radiotherapy. The origin of the receptors is a man aged 40-49 years with gastric cancer.

The J gene is TRBJ1-5, the V gene TRBV4-2; D is unclear. This CDR3 contains 15 residues. V was pared by 3 bases and J by 0 bases, with 9 bases between. CDR1 is LGHNA and CDR2 is YNFKEQ in the germline V gene. DNA of the CDR3: TGTGCCAGCAGCCACACGTCGGGTAGCAATCAGCCCCAGCATTTT. Its translation: CASSHTSGSNQPQHF.

The CDR3 DNA follows: TGCGCCAGCAGCCAACCGACAGGTCCCCGAAGCAATCAGCCCCAGCATTTT. It specifies CASSQPTGPRSNQPQHF. This sequence joins TRBV4-1 and TRBJ1-5; D is possibly TRBD1 (6 bases). The CDR3 is made up of 17 amino acids. CDR1 is MGHRA, CDR2 YSYEKL, per germline. V lost 2 bases and J 1 base, leaving 15 bases between the germline ends.

This chain connects TRBV18 to TRBJ2-5, with D possibly matching TRBD1 (6 bases). Deletions cut 4 bases from V and 5 bases from J, with 14 bases between. The CDR3 spans 14 residues. Germline CDR1 reads KGHSH; CDR2 reads LQKENI. The CDR3 nucleotides read TGTGCCAGCTCACGATCCCCAGGGGTGGAGACCCAGTACTTC. Its translation: CASSRSPGVETQYF.

This clone has only one observation. The V call is TRBV5-1, the J call TRBJ2-7, with D unresolved. Trimming cost V 4 bases and J 3 bases, with 5 bases left between them. The CDR3 contains 11 residues. CDR1 is SGHRS, CDR2 YFSETQ, per germline. This CDR3 reads CASSASYEQYF. CDR3 sequence (DNA): TGCGCCAGCAGCGCCAGCTACGAGCAGTACTTC.

V and J are TRBV9 and TRBJ1-2, with TRBD1 identical over 7 bases. The trim removed 0 bases at V and 8 bases at J, leaving 7 bases unmatched. This CDR3 spans 14 amino acids. Per the germline V gene, CDR1 is SGDLS and CDR2 is YYNGEE. The CDR3 spells CASSVAWTGEGYTF. The CDR3 bases are TGTGCCAGCAGCGTAGCGTGGACAGGTGAGGGCTACACCTTC.

The V call is TRBV11-3, the J call TRBJ2-1, with D maybe TRBD1 (6 bases). The CDR3 is made up of 15 amino acids. Trimming took off 8 bases at V and 2 bases at J, with 16 bases between the two ends. Germline V gene sequence: CDR1 SGHNT, CDR2 YENEEA. CDR3 nucleotides: TGTGCCAGCTATAATCGGGACACCACCTACAATGAGCAGTTCTTC. It specifies CASYNRDTTYNEQFF.

The chain has TRBV6-5 and TRBJ2-7; the D gene is possibly TRBD1 (6 bases). Germline V CDR1 and CDR2: MNHEY, SVGAGI. The CDR3 length is 14 residues. V dropped 4 bases and J dropped 2 bases, with 12 bases sitting between them. CDR3 in amino acids: CASSSPQGTYEQYF. Written as DNA, the CDR3 is TGTGCCAGCAGTTCACCACAGGGTACCTACGAGCAGTACTTC.

The V and J genes are TRBV21-1 and TRBJ2-3; the table assigns TRBD1, which was not confirmed against the DNA. TRBV21-1 is tagged as a pseudogene. This CDR3 region has 15 residues. The CDR3 reads CASSKGDRGTDTQYF. The CDR3 DNA sequence: TGTGCCAGCAGCAAAGGCGACAGGGGCACAGATACGCAGTATTTT.

As to this clone: The junction and the germline gene differ at one end; a read error may be behind it. The chain employs TRBV7-6 and TRBJ1-5; D remains unclear. There are 13 residues in the CDR3. Germline values: CDR1 SGHVS, CDR2 FNYEAQ. CDR3 nucleotides: TGCGCCAGCAGCCAAGGGATAGGACAGCCCCAGCATTTT. Its protein product is CASSQGIGQPQHF. Full variable domain (missing parts from reference TRBV7-6 and TRBJ1-5): GAGVSQSPRYKVTKRGQDVALRCDPISGHVSLYWYRQALGQGPEFLTYFNYEAQQDKSGLPNDRFSAERPEGSISTLTIQRTEQRDSAMYRCASSQGIGQPQHFGDGTRLSIL.

This chain connects TRBV9 to TRBJ2-7; D gene ambiguous. This CDR3 comprises 14 residues. Trimming shortened V by 0 bases and J by 4 bases, and 11 bases separated the two germline ends. Germline assignment: CDR1 SGDLS and CDR2 YYNGEE. The CDR3 DNA sequence: TGTGCCAGCAGCGTAGCTCTGGACGCTTACGAGCAGTACTTC. It encodes CASSVALDAYEQYF.

This chain uses TRBV7-3 with TRBJ1-2; perhaps TRBD1 as D (5 bases). The germline V gene has CDR1 SGHTA and CDR2 FQGTGA. This CDR3 is 13 amino acids long. V was shortened by 8 bases and J by 4 bases, with 14 bases between the two germline ends. CDR3 DNA: TGTGCCAGCGGCAGGGAAGGGTCCTATGGCTACACCTTC. Amino acids: CASGREGSYGYTF.

This clone was counted once. The chain's CDR3 is CASSPDRAYEQYF. DNA for the CDR3: TGTGCCAGCAGTCCCGACAGGGCCTACGAGCAGTACTTC. This chain connects TRBV27 to TRBJ2-7; TRBD1 aligns across 7 bases. The V gene's germline CDR1 is MNHEY and CDR2 SMNVEV (reference sequence). The CDR3 extends over 13 amino acids. Germline trimming cut 5 bases from V and 2 bases from J; bases unmatched to any gene: 3.

V is TRBV25-1 and J is TRBJ1-1, with no clear D. Trimming stripped 3 bases from V and 6 bases from J, with 2 bases between. The CDR3 is 10 amino acids. CDR1 is MGHDK, CDR2 SYGVNS, per germline. The CDR3 sequence is CASSDSEAFF. CDR3 DNA sequence: TGTGCCAGCAGTGACTCTGAAGCTTTCTTT.

The chain recombines TRBV12-5 with TRBJ2-3; D unresolved. The CDR3 is made up of 15 amino acids. The germline CDR1 and CDR2 sequences are LGHNT and FRNRAP. V was clipped by 1 base and J by 4 bases, with 12 bases between them. The CDR3 region is CASGLGQFQADTQYF. CDR3 DNA: TGTGCTAGTGGTTTGGGGCAATTCCAGGCAGATACGCAGTATTTT.

The chain couples TRBV30 to TRBJ1-1; no clear D. The CDR3 loop spans 13 amino acids. Germline CDR1 GTSNPN, CDR2 SVGIG (reference sequence). With 2 bases removed from V and 0 bases from J, the gap between germline ends came to 7 bases. The CDR3 sequence is CAWSLWVNTEAFF. The CDR3 nucleotides are TGTGCCTGGAGTCTTTGGGTGAACACTGAAGCTTTCTTT.

This clone has a single count. J is TRBJ1-1 and V is TRBV2, with 7 bases that match TRBD1. With V trimmed by 2 bases and J by 1 base, 4 bases remained unmatched. This CDR3 is built from 15 residues. CDR1 is SNHLY and CDR2 is FYNNEI in the germline V gene. DNA of the CDR3: TGTGCCAGCAGTGAATCTAGGGGGCAGAACACTGAAGCTTTCTTT. Its translation: CASSESRGQNTEAFF.

V is TRBV11-1 and J is TRBJ1-1; TRBD1 matches at 7 bases. Per the germline V gene, CDR1 is SGHAT and CDR2 is FQDESV (reference sequence). The length of the CDR3 is 12 residues. The junction had 4 bases not matched to a gene; V was cut back by 5 bases and J by 7 bases. The CDR3 is CASSAGTVEAFF. The CDR3 DNA reads as TGTGCCAGCAGCGCAGGGACAGTTGAAGCTTTCTTT.

This chain links TRBV9 with TRBJ2-3; no firm D call. This CDR3 is built from 17 residues. The V gene's germline CDR1 is SGDLS and CDR2 YYNGEE. V was shortened by 0 bases and J by 5 bases, with 19 bases between the two germline ends. In DNA, the CDR3 is TGTGCCAGCAGCGTAGTCCGAATGGGAATCACTCTAGATACGCAGTATTTT. Its translation: CASSVVRMGITLDTQYF.

This clone is classed as medium-sized. Other nucleotide sequences from this sample produce the same CDR3. J is TRBJ1-1 and V is TRBV30, with no clear D. Germline CDR1 and CDR2: GTSNPN and SVGIG (reference sequence). The CDR3 runs 12 residues. Trimming took 2 bases from V and 0 from J, leaving 4 bases between them. The CDR3 DNA sequence: TGTGCCTGGAGTAGGATGAACACTGAAGCTTTCTTT. Amino acid sequence: CAWSRMNTEAFF.

This chain connects TRBV4-3 to TRBJ2-4, with D tentatively TRBD1 (6 bases). The CDR3 consists of 15 residues. Germline assignment: CDR1 LGHNA and CDR2 YSLEER. The ends were cut back, 4 bases at V and 2 bases at J, with 12 bases in the middle. The CDR3: CASSLLQGPKNIQYF. CDR3 DNA: TGCGCCAGCAGCCTCTTACAGGGTCCCAAAAACATTCAGTACTTC.

This chain joins TRBV18 and TRBJ1-3; D perhaps matches TRBD1 (5 bases). V lost 6 bases to trimming and J lost 0 bases, with 9 bases between them. Germline CDR1 and CDR2: KGHSH and LQKENI. This CDR3 region has 14 residues. The CDR3 sequence: CASSGTVSGNTIYF. CDR3 sequence (DNA): TGTGCCAGCTCCGGGACCGTCTCTGGAAACACCATATATTTT.

The chain has TRBV7-9 and TRBJ2-5; no clear D gene. Trimming removed 0 bases from V and 1 base from J, with 0 bases in between. CDR3 length equals 12 residues. Germline-derived CDR1 and CDR2 are SEHNR and FQNEAQ (reference sequence). CDR3 nucleotide sequence: TGTGCCAGCAGCTTAGCCCAAGAGACCCAGTACTTC. Residues: CASSLAQETQYF.

The gene calls are TRBV19 and TRBJ1-2; no reliable D call. From germline, CDR1 is LNHDA and CDR2 SQIVND (reference sequence). The CDR3 is 15 residues long. Trimming removed 4 bases at V and 5 bases at J, with 17 bases between. The CDR3 region is CASSNARGFGYGYTF. CDR3 sequence (DNA): TGTGCCAGTAGTAATGCCCGCGGTTTTGGGTATGGCTACACCTTC.

This chain links TRBV10-3 with TRBJ2-7, with 9 bases aligning to TRBD1. CDR3 length equals 16 residues. Unmatched junction bases numbered 9, after V lost 4 bases and J lost 2 bases. In germline, CDR1 is ENHRY, CDR2 SYGVKD. CDR3 loop: CAISGTGGQGPYEQYF. CDR3 in DNA: TGTGCCATCAGTGGTACGGGGGGACAGGGCCCCTACGAGCAGTACTTC.

This rearrangement joins TRBV7-8 to TRBJ2-5; D unresolved. CDR3 length: 13 amino acids. Trimming removed 4 bases from V and 1 base from J, with 7 bases in between. The germline CDR1 and CDR2 sequences are SGHVS and FQNEAQ. This chain's CDR3 is CASSYETQETQYF. CDR3 sequence (DNA): TGTGCCAGCAGCTATGAGACCCAAGAGACCCAGTACTTC.

The V gene is TRBV19, the J gene TRBJ1-4; 9 bases fit TRBD1. Germline V gene data show CDR1 as LNHDA and CDR2 as SQIVND (reference sequence). The V and J ends lost 4 bases and 8 bases, in that order; junction bases with no gene match: 5. CDR3 size: 14 residues. The CDR3 loop is CASSSRDRDEKLFF. CDR3 coding DNA: TGTGCCAGTAGTAGCCGGGACAGGGACGAAAAACTGTTTTTT.

This chain connects TRBV5-4 to TRBJ2-7, with no clear D. Trimming took off 1 base at V and 4 bases at J, with 9 bases between the two ends. Germline CDR1 reads SGHNT; CDR2 reads YYREEE (reference sequence). The CDR3 is 13 residues long. The CDR3 reads CASSLRVDYEQYF. The DNA of the CDR3 is TGTGCCAGCAGCTTGAGAGTGGATTACGAGCAGTACTTC.

V is TRBV2 and J is TRBJ2-1; tentative D call: TRBD2 (6 bases). The CDR3 sequence is 12 residues long. V was trimmed by 6 bases and J by 8 bases, leaving 11 bases between them. CDR1 and CDR2 (germline): SNHLY, FYNNEI. CDR3 sequence reads: CASSGGGDEQFF. The DNA for the CDR3 is TGTGCCAGCAGCGGAGGCGGGGATGAGCAGTTCTTC.

The chain couples TRBV6-5 to TRBJ1-1; D not resolved. The V gene lost 4 bases and the J gene lost 5 bases, with 17 bases spanning the gap. Germline loops: CDR1 MNHEY, CDR2 SVGAGI. The CDR3 loop spans 15 amino acids. CDR3 DNA: TGTGCCAGCAGTTTCGGTCTCGAAGGTGGGACTGAAGCTTTCTTT. Protein: CASSFGLEGGTEAFF.